This T cell receptor (beta chain) stems from a study of graft-versus-host responses after intestinal transplantation. Whole-study context: Transplant recipients had multivisceral, liver-intestinal, or isolated intestinal grafts.

Losses at the gene ends were 4 bases for V and 6 bases for J; bases not matched to a gene: 6. The CDR3 consists of 13 residues. Germline values: CDR1 SGHRS, CDR2 YFSETQ. This clone was observed once. The antigen is not known. Study-wide points: Allograft graft-versus-host to host-versus-graft clonal ratios ran high in patients with graft-donor T cell macrochimerism.

TCRdb keeps only in-frame clones here, not all; method: immunoSEQ multiplex PCR. The sample yields around 130,000 clones, around nine tenths seen once. J is TRBJ1-2 and V is TRBV5-1; 7 bases agree with TRBD1. This receptor was obtained from a human donor who received an intestinal transplant. The sample was unstimulated CD4+ T cells sorted from spleen or lymph node cells, taken before intestinal transplant. The CDR3: CASSIGTEDGYTF. CDR3 in DNA: TGCGCCAGCAGCATCGGGACAGAGGATGGCTACACCTTC.